This T cell receptor beta chain originates from a study of T cells in Graves' hyperthyroidism and ophthalmopathy. Amplification of TCR beta CDR3 regions used RNA as the template. First-round RT-PCR of the TCR CDR3 relied on the HTBI primer set. TCRdb called the multiplex PCR reads again in MiXCR, with one record for every CDR3 protein. Of 200,000 to 250,000 distinct CDR3 sequences in the sample, approximately 23% were seen once. This clonotype originated in a woman between 35 and 50 years old with Graves' ophthalmopathy. Sequencing input: blood.

In DNA form, the CDR3 reads TGTGCCAGCAGTTTATCAACCGGGACTAGCGGGGGGCCCCAGTACTTC. This sequence encodes CASSLSTGTSGGPQYF. The J gene is TRBJ2-5, the V gene TRBV6-5; 15 bases line up with TRBD2. V lost 4 bases and J lost 9; bases outside the gene matches: 9. CDR1 is MNHEY and CDR2 is SVGAGI in the germline V gene. The length of the CDR3 is 16 residues.